This entry describes one T cell receptor beta chain. Antigen: not known. One end of the junction does not line up with germline, which may come from a read error. Profiled with immunoSEQ multiplex PCR; TCRdb holds only in-frame clones, not every one. The sample consists of about 79,000 clones, about 91% of them appearing once. This sample is part of a study of OX40 agonist ivuxolimab in advanced cancers. For the study at large: At 0.01 to 10 mg/kg, ivuxolimab was administered intravenously to patients every 2 weeks. Cancers in dose escalation were hepatocellular, melanoma, renal cell and head and neck.

The CDR3 spans 13 residues. Germline CDR1 MNHNS, CDR2 SASEGT. Study results and caveats: Some of the nonresponding patients also showed low levels of normalized T-cell clonal expansion. CD4+ and CD8+ T cells in blood underwent clonal expansion by week 6 at 0.1 to 3.0 mg/kg.

This receptor was obtained from an adult with an advanced solid tumor such as melanoma, head and neck, liver or kidney cancer. The material sequenced was CD4+ or CD8+ T cells sorted from blood, taken in a trial of the OX40 agonist ivuxolimab. The chain has TRBV6-1 and TRBJ2-7; D unclear. This chain's CDR3 is CASRDKQTFGAHF. The DNA of the CDR3 is TGTGCCAGCAGAGATAAACAGACCTTTGGCGCGCACTTC.